This T cell receptor (beta chain) emerged from a study of persistence of HIV-infected CD4 T cells. The immunoSEQ assay was version 4, run in survey mode. Sequenced by immunoSEQ multiplex PCR; TCRdb stores in-frame clones only, minus some. Of about 64,000 clones listed, 65% to 80% are singletons. The stimulus was an HIV-1 Gag 15-mer peptide pool, about 1 ug/peptide/mL. CD40L/CD69 double-negative CD45RO-high memory CD4+ T cells were collected. The V end was cut by 6 bases, the J end by 1 base, with 12 bases between. CDR3 size: 14 residues. From germline, CDR1 is MNHEY and CDR2 SVGAGI. In its sample, this clone was seen a few times. Its specificity is not known.

The gene calls are TRBV6-5 and TRBJ1-2; TRBD1 might be the D (6 bases). The TCR sequence derives from an adult man with HIV who was CMV-seropositive. The sequencing here drew on CD4+ T cells sorted from PBMCs after approximately 19-hour stimulation, taken from a patient who received antiretroviral therapy. CDR3 region: CASREDSLNYGYTF. The CDR3 region has the DNA TGTGCCAGCAGGGAGGACAGTCTTAACTATGGCTACACCTTC.